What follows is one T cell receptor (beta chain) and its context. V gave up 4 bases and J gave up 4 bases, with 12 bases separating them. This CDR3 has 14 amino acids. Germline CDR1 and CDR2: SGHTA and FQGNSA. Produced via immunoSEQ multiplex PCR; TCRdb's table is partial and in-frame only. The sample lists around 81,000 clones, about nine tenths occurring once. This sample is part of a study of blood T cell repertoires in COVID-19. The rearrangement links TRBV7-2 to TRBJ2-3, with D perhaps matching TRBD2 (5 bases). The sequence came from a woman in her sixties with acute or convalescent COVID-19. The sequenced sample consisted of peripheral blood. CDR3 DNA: TGTGCCAGCAGCTCCACCGGGAACCCAGATACGCAGTATTTT. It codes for CASSSTGNPDTQYF.